These T cell receptor beta chains were read from a single sample in a study of blood T cell repertoires in COVID-19. Measured with immunoSEQ multiplex PCR; TCRdb has only the in-frame clones, and not every one. The sample lists approximately 100,000 clones, approximately 82% occurring once. Source material: peripheral blood. The source of these receptors is a man between 65 and 79 years old with acute or convalescent COVID-19. Each CDR3 is given with its conserved first and last residue. The D gene is left open where the match is weak. Only some rows state a clone size, as once, few, many or a class for expanded clones.

cdr3_aa cdr3_nt d_call j_call clone_size v_call
CASSLPPAGGPRNEQFF TGTGCCAGCAGCTTACCCCCAGCGGGAGGGCCTAGGAATGAGCAGTTCTTC TRBD2 TRBJ2-1 NA TRBV11-2
CASRTTTQRRTEAFF TGTGCCAGCAGGACCACGACTCAACGTCGGACTGAAGCTTTCTTT NA TRBJ1-1 NA TRBV6-5
CSVAAGPEAFF TGCAGCGTTGCAGCAGGTCCTGAAGCTTTCTTT NA TRBJ1-1 NA TRBV29-1
CASSFQGAMSTGELFF TGTGCCAGCAGCTTCCAGGGGGCTATGAGCACCGGGGAGCTGTTTTTT TRBD1 TRBJ2-2 NA TRBV7-2
CASSFVLGTDTQYF TGTGCCAGCAGTTTCGTGTTAGGCACAGATACGCAGTATTTT NA TRBJ2-3 NA TRBV28
CASSFMGAGNQPQHF TGTGCCAGCAGTTTTATGGGGGCGGGTAATCAGCCCCAGCATTTT NA TRBJ1-5 once TRBV28
CACGPDTEAFF TGTGCCTGTGGGCCAGACACTGAAGCTTTCTTT NA TRBJ1-1 NA TRBV30
CASSRSSGGTSYEQYF TGTGCCAGCAGCCGGAGTAGCGGGGGGACCTCCTACGAGCAGTACTTC TRBD2 TRBJ2-7 once TRBV3-1/TRBV3-2
CASSQGGLAGHYEQYF TGCGCCAGCAGCCAAGGCGGACTAGCGGGGCACTACGAGCAGTACTTC TRBD2 TRBJ2-7 few TRBV4-1
CASSDTSSYNEQFF TGTGCCAGTAGTGACACGAGCTCCTACAATGAGCAGTTCTTC NA TRBJ2-1 NA TRBV19
CASIDDRVNSPLHF TGTGCCAGCATAGACGACCGGGTAAATTCACCCCTCCACTTT NA TRBJ1-6 NA TRBV6-5
CSARDPSGTYF TGCAGTGCTAGAGACCCTAGCGGGACCTACTTC TRBD2 TRBJ2-7 NA TRBV20-1
CASSDRDRGNSPLHF TGTGCCAGCAGTGACCGGGACAGGGGTAATTCACCCCTCCACTTT TRBD1 TRBJ1-6 NA TRBV9
CASSPGGVLGTEAFF TGTGCCAGCAGCCCGGGAGGGGTCTTAGGGACTGAAGCTTTCTTT NA TRBJ1-1 NA TRBV7-3
CASSGSMTGGNHYTDTQYF TGTGCCAGCAGCGGATCTATGACGGGAGGAAACCACTACACAGATACGCAGTATTTT TRBD2 TRBJ2-3 NA TRBV9
CASSPRPMSNYEQYF TGTGCCAGCAGCCCGCGTCCCATGTCGAATTACGAGCAGTACTTC NA TRBJ2-7 NA TRBV5-6
CASSLAQGDTQYF TGTGCTAGCAGCTTAGCTCAGGGAGATACGCAGTATTTT NA TRBJ2-3 once TRBV7-7
CASSPRRDRGEKLFF TGTGCCAGCAGCCCACGCCGGGACAGGGGCGAAAAACTGTTTTTT TRBD1 TRBJ1-4 NA TRBV7-2
CASRTGHSNQPQHF TGTGCCAGCCGGACAGGGCATAGCAATCAGCCCCAGCATTTT TRBD1 TRBJ1-5 NA TRBV19
CASSPDSGLARRETQYF TGTGCCAGCAGCCCCGACTCGGGACTAGCGAGGAGAGAGACCCAGTACTTC TRBD2 TRBJ2-5 NA TRBV7-9
CSVRTEMNTEAFF TGCAGCGTTCGGACAGAGATGAACACTGAAGCTTTCTTT NA TRBJ1-1 NA TRBV29-1
CASSSRGRVDDWRGGYTF TGTGCCAGCAGCTCCAGGGGGCGTGTGGACGATTGGCGAGGTGGCTACACCTTC TRBD1 TRBJ1-2 NA TRBV7-2
CASSFRTGQVITNEKLFF TGTGCCAGCAGCTTTCGAACAGGGCAGGTTATCACTAATGAAAAACTGTTTTTT NA TRBJ1-4 NA TRBV5-4
CASSELNYEQYF TGCGCCAGCAGTGAACTGAACTACGAGCAGTACTTC NA TRBJ2-7 few TRBV10-2
CASSHRDGLLNYGYTF TGTGCCAGTAGTCACCGGGATGGCCTTCTTAACTATGGCTACACCTTC NA TRBJ1-2 NA TRBV19
CASSPRQGYYNEQFF TGTGCCAGCTCACCGCGGCAGGGGTACTACAATGAGCAGTTCTTC NA TRBJ2-1 NA TRBV18
CASSLFTYSGNTIYF TGTGCCAGCAGCTTATTCACATACTCTGGAAACACCATATATTTT NA TRBJ1-3 NA TRBV11-2
CASSLYGGTSLNIQYF TGTGCCAGCAGCTTGTATGGGGGGACGAGTTTAAACATTCAGTACTTC NA TRBJ2-4 NA TRBV5-4
CASSFSGTAYEQYF TGTGCCAGCAGCTTCTCCGGGACAGCCTACGAGCAGTACTTC TRBD1 TRBJ2-7 NA TRBV7-2
CASSYSGTGVYEQYF TGTGCCAGCAGTTATTCCGGGACAGGGGTTTACGAGCAGTACTTC TRBD1 TRBJ2-7 NA TRBV6-5
CASRKTGLAEKLFF TGTGCCAGCAGGAAGACAGGGTTGGCCGAAAAACTGTTTTTT TRBD1 TRBJ1-4 NA TRBV27
CASRGGLAGSYEQYF TGTGCCAGCAGGGGGGGACTAGCGGGATCCTACGAGCAGTACTTC TRBD2 TRBJ2-7 few TRBV5-6
CASRPGTVLYEQYF TGTGCCAGCCGTCCCGGGACAGTCCTCTACGAGCAGTACTTC TRBD1 TRBJ2-7 once TRBV27
CASSADRNGYTF TGTGCCAGCAGCGCCGACAGGAATGGCTACACCTTC NA TRBJ1-2 NA TRBV2
CASSDGGPTDTQYF TGTGCCAGCAGTGACGGGGGACCCACAGATACGCAGTATTTT NA TRBJ2-3 NA TRBV2
CASSDRGRGDNSPLHF TGTGCCAGCAGCGACAGGGGGCGCGGGGATAATTCACCCCTCCACTTT TRBD1 TRBJ1-6 once TRBV28
CASSLWGRGSRTEAFF TGTGCCAGCAGCTTATGGGGGAGGGGATCTCGGACTGAAGCTTTCTTT NA TRBJ1-1 NA TRBV7-2
CATMPSGRSTDTQYF TGTGCCACCATGCCTAGCGGGAGGAGCACAGATACGCAGTATTTT TRBD2 TRBJ2-3 NA TRBV24-1
CASSEGRGAKGYTF TGTGCCAGCAGTGAAGGCCGGGGGGCTAAGGGCTACACCTTC NA TRBJ1-2 NA TRBV2
CASRGLTASYEQYF TGTGCCAGCAGGGGACTGACAGCGTCCTACGAGCAGTACTTC NA TRBJ2-7 NA TRBV2
CASSNKGLVDEQFF TGTGCCAGTAGTAACAAGGGGCTTGTCGATGAGCAGTTCTTC NA TRBJ2-1 NA TRBV19
CASQRNTADTEAFF TGTGCCAGCCAACGAAACACAGCAGACACTGAAGCTTTCTTT NA TRBJ1-1 NA TRBV19
CATSRGSFREAGNTIYF TGTGCCACCAGCAGAGGCAGTTTTAGGGAGGCTGGAAACACCATATATTTT NA TRBJ1-3 NA TRBV15
CASSYSRAYEQYF TGTGCCAGCAGTTACTCGAGAGCCTACGAGCAGTACTTC NA TRBJ2-7 NA TRBV6-5
CASRTGLSSGNTIYF TGTGCCAGCAGGACAGGGTTGAGCTCTGGAAACACCATATATTTT TRBD1 TRBJ1-3 NA TRBV6-5
CASSPGLDTGELFF TGTGCCAGCAGCCCCGGACTAGACACCGGGGAGCTGTTTTTT TRBD2 TRBJ2-2 few TRBV4-2
CASSASGGFYEQYF TGTGCCAGCAGCGCCAGCGGGGGGTTCTACGAGCAGTACTTC TRBD2 TRBJ2-7 NA TRBV9
CASSQGKRGDEQYF TGCGCCAGCAGCCAAGGGAAGCGGGGGGACGAGCAGTACTTC TRBD2 TRBJ2-7 NA TRBV4-3
CASSPAGAPPYEQYF TGTGCCAGCAGTCCAGCGGGGGCTCCCCCCTACGAGCAGTACTTC TRBD2 TRBJ2-7 NA TRBV2
CAISEPDRGNTIYF TGTGCCATCAGTGAGCCTGACAGGGGTAACACCATATATTTT TRBD1 TRBJ1-3 NA TRBV10-3